One sample yielded the 27 T cell receptor beta chains listed below, sequenced in a study of shared clonotypes between healthy human individuals. Clones were sequenced by immunoSEQ multiplex PCR, and TCRdb holds only the in-frame ones, with some missing. The top ten hold around 0.067% of the sample, which has 400,000 to 600,000 clones, approximately 95% seen once. The sequenced sample was naive CD4+ T cells sorted from blood. Subset noted: CD45RA+ positively selected. Receptors were obtained from a woman in her twenties or thirties in good health.

The chain links TRBV15 to TRBJ2-4, with D uncertain. Trimming stripped 4 bases from V and 1 base from J, with 20 bases between. The CDR3 extends over 18 amino acids. Germline lookup yields CDR1 LNHNV and CDR2 YYDKDF (reference sequence). The CDR3 spells CATSTDTLPAFAKNIQYF. DNA of the CDR3: TGTGCCACCAGCACCGACACGTTACCGGCCTTTGCCAAAAACATTCAGTACTTC.

Remarks on this clone: Other nucleotide sequences from this sample produce the same CDR3. The gene calls are TRBV28 and TRBJ2-7; TRBD2 agrees at 9 bases. CDR3 length equals 17 residues. V trimming: 6 bases; J trimming: 1 base; junction bases outside the gene matches: 13. CDR1 is MDHEN, CDR2 SYDVKM, per germline. The CDR3 sequence: CASSALGGSGRSYEQYF. The CDR3 DNA reads TGTGCCAGCAGCGCCTTGGGAGGTAGCGGGAGATCCTACGAGCAGTACTTC.

The rearrangement joins TRBV9 to TRBJ1-1; perhaps TRBD1 as D (6 bases). The CDR3 covers 14 residues. V lost 4 bases and J lost 2, with 12 bases in between. Per germline, CDR1 SGDLS and CDR2 YYNGEE. CDR3 protein: CASSTTGLNTEAFF. The CDR3 coding sequence is TGTGCCAGCAGCACAACAGGGCTTAACACTGAAGCTTTCTTT.

This chain joins TRBV7-9 and TRBJ1-1; a weak D match, TRBD1 (5 bases). Germline CDR1 and CDR2: SEHNR and FQNEAQ (reference sequence). V lost 2 bases and J lost 1, with 23 bases in between. This CDR3 is 19 amino acids long. Here the CDR3 reads CASSLTASFVSGWNTEAFF. Here the CDR3 DNA reads TGTGCCAGCAGCTTAACGGCTTCATTCGTGTCAGGGTGGAACACTGAAGCTTTCTTT.

The V call is TRBV27, the J call TRBJ2-3, with TRBD2 identical over 11 bases. The V and J ends lost 3 bases and 5 bases, in that order; junction bases with no gene match: 13. CDR3 length equals 18 residues. Germline CDR1 MNHEY, CDR2 SMNVEV (reference sequence). CDR3 amino acids: CASSFTGVAGGPRDTQYF. CDR3 coding DNA: TGTGCCAGCAGTTTCACGGGAGTAGCGGGAGGGCCCCGAGATACGCAGTATTTT.

The V gene is TRBV4-2, the J gene TRBJ2-2, with D perhaps being TRBD1 or TRBD2 (6 bases each). This CDR3 spans 16 amino acids. Trimming stripped 1 base from V and 4 bases from J, with 13 bases between. In germline, CDR1 is LGHNA, CDR2 YNFKEQ. The CDR3 here is CASSQVRGATTGELFF. In DNA, the CDR3 is TGTGCCAGCAGCCAAGTTAGGGGGGCGACCACCGGGGAGCTGTTTTTT.

This rearrangement joins TRBV11-2 to TRBJ1-4, with D hard to call. Germline V gene sequence: CDR1 SGHAT, CDR2 FQNNGV. CDR3 length: 17 amino acids. Deletions cut 6 bases from V and 2 bases from J, with 19 bases between. The CDR3 protein is CASRTQDGLGTNEKLFF. The DNA of the CDR3 is TGTGCCAGCAGGACCCAGGACGGACTAGGGACTAATGAAAAACTGTTTTTT.

The V call is TRBV4-1, the J call TRBJ1-6, with D possibly TRBD1 on 6 matching bases. Trimming left V 0 bases short and J 0 bases short, with 21 bases between. Germline assignment: CDR1 MGHRA and CDR2 YSYEKL. The CDR3 is 21 amino acids. CDR3 sequence: CASSQEGQGRNFLSYNSPLHF. The CDR3 nucleotides are TGCGCCAGCAGCCAAGAGGGGCAGGGGCGAAACTTTCTCTCCTATAATTCACCCCTCCACTTT.

The chain uses TRBV10-3 and TRBJ2-7; the D gene could be TRBD1 or TRBD2 (5 bases each). Trimming shortened V by 10 bases and J by 0 bases, and 10 bases separated the two germline ends. This CDR3 is 12 amino acids long. Germline V gene lookup returns CDR1 ENHRY and CDR2 SYGVKD. DNA for the CDR3: TGTGCCACCCAGGGACGCTCCTACGAGCAGTACTTC. It is translated as CATQGRSYEQYF.

This rearrangement joins TRBV28 to TRBJ2-7, with D unclear. V was trimmed by 1 base and J by 9 bases, leaving 7 bases between them. Germline CDR1 is MDHEN and CDR2 is SYDVKM. The CDR3 runs to 11 residues. CDR3 nucleotides: TGTGCCAGCAGTTTATCCACCGGGCAGTACTTC. Translated: CASSLSTGQYF.

The chain carries TRBV9 and TRBJ2-1; the match to TRBD2 covers 14 bases. The CDR3 spans 16 residues. The V segment lost 0 bases and the J segment 9 bases; nucleotides outside the gene matches: 5. CDR1 is SGDLS, CDR2 YYNGEE, per germline. The CDR3 protein is CASSVAGTSGSGEQFF. CDR3 nucleotide sequence: TGTGCCAGCAGCGTAGCTGGGACTAGCGGGAGCGGTGAGCAGTTCTTC.

This clone was found once. CDR3 sequence: CASSLGVAVEAFF. CDR3 in DNA: TGTGCCAGCAGCTTAGGGGTGGCAGTAGAAGCTTTCTTT. This rearrangement joins TRBV11-2 to TRBJ1-1; D remains unclear. The CDR3 length is 13 residues. CDR1 is SGHAT and CDR2 is FQNNGV in the germline V gene. The V end lost 1 base, the J end lost 8 bases, and 11 bases lay between the germline ends.

V usage is TRBV19 and J usage is TRBJ2-5; 8 nucleotides align to TRBD1. The closer fit of TRBJ2-7 to the DNA end suggests the J call may be wrong. CDR3 length: 14 residues. The V gene's germline CDR1 is LNHDA and CDR2 SQIVND (reference sequence). Here the CDR3 reads CASSVDRAAYEQYF. The CDR3, as DNA: TGTGCCAGTAGTGTGGACAGGGCAGCCTACGAGCAGTACTTC.

J is TRBJ2-5 and V is TRBV15; 10 nucleotides line up with TRBD2. The end of the DNA fits TRBJ2-7 better, so the J call may be wrong. The CDR3 totals 16 residues. CDR1 and CDR2 (germline): LNHNV, YYDKDF (reference sequence). The CDR3 sequence: CATSRDQAGGPYEQYF. In nucleotides, the CDR3 is TGTGCCACCAGCAGAGATCAAGCGGGAGGGCCCTACGAGCAGTACTTC.

The J gene is TRBJ2-3, the V gene TRBV28; the D is unclear. Germline V gene lookup returns CDR1 MDHEN and CDR2 SYDVKM. Between the trimmed V and J ends, which lost 4 bases and 4 bases, there was a span of 12 bases. This CDR3 has 14 residues. The CDR3 coding sequence is TGTGCCAGCAGTTCCCCCCCTGCACCAGATACGCAGTATTTT. Translating gives CASSSPPAPDTQYF.

The chain joins TRBV19 to TRBJ2-5; D possibly corresponds to TRBD1 (6 bases). CDR1 and CDR2 (germline): LNHDA, SQIVND (reference sequence). Trimming cost V 5 bases and J 5 bases, with 12 bases left between them. The CDR3 is 13 residues long. For the CDR3, the DNA is TGTGCCAGTAGTGAGGGACATTTGGAGACCCAGTACTTC. Protein sequence: CASSEGHLETQYF.

CDR3 bases: TGTGCCAGCAGCCCAGACCCGGGGGGGGAGCTGTTTTTT. This translates into CASSPDPGGELFF. This chain uses TRBV28 with TRBJ2-2; a weak D match, TRBD2 (5 bases). Looked up from germline, CDR1 is MDHEN and CDR2 is SYDVKM. The CDR3 length is 13 residues. Deletions cut 6 bases from V and 8 bases from J, with 13 bases between.

The chain uses TRBV28 and TRBJ2-1, with 16 bases lining up with TRBD2. The germline V gene encodes CDR1 MDHEN and CDR2 SYDVKM. CDR3 length: 18 residues. J lost 7 bases, V lost 4 bases, and 10 bases had no gene match. CDR3 bases: TGTGCCAGCAGTTCCCAGGGACTAGCGGGAGGGGGTTGGAATGAGCAGTTCTTC. It encodes CASSSQGLAGGGWNEQFF.

The chain carries TRBV19 and TRBJ1-1, with D hard to call. V was cut by 6 bases and J by 4 bases, with 9 bases left in between. This CDR3 region has 12 residues. The germline V gene encodes CDR1 LNHDA and CDR2 SQIVND (reference sequence). The CDR3 is CASRSKVTEAFF. The CDR3 nucleotides read TGTGCCAGTAGATCGAAGGTCACTGAAGCTTTCTTT.

J is TRBJ2-5 and V is TRBV6-5; TRBD1 matches at 9 bases. The V gene end was trimmed by 2 bases and the J gene end by 2 bases; junction bases not matched to a gene: 3. This CDR3 contains 15 residues. Germline V gives CDR1 MNHEY, CDR2 SVGAGI. The CDR3 DNA sequence: TGTGCCAGCAGTTACCGAGGACAGGGGCAAGAGACCCAGTACTTC. Its protein product is CASSYRGQGQETQYF.

V and J are TRBV18 and TRBJ2-5; D not resolved. The better agreement between TRBJ2-7 and the DNA end casts doubt on the J call. Germline CDR1 and CDR2: KGHSH and LQKENI. There are 13 residues in the CDR3. The CDR3 is CASSPDATYEQYF. As DNA, the CDR3 is TGTGCCAGCTCACCCGACGCGACCTACGAGCAGTACTTC.

J is TRBJ2-2 and V is TRBV7-3; unclear D gene. This CDR3 has 15 residues. Trimming removed 5 bases at V and 0 bases at J, with 10 bases between. Germline V lookup: CDR1 SGHTA, CDR2 FQGTGA. This chain's CDR3 is CASSPAHANTGELFF. The CDR3 DNA is TGTGCCAGCAGCCCGGCACATGCGAACACCGGGGAGCTGTTTTTT.

The chain recombines TRBV6-4 with TRBJ2-2; the match to TRBD2 covers 13 bases. Germline CDR1 reads MRHNA; CDR2 reads SNTAGT. The CDR3 has 19 amino acids. With 0 bases clipped from V and 0 bases from J, the junction kept 4 bases outside the gene matches. CDR3 DNA sequence: TGTGCCAGCAGTGACTCACTAGCGGGAGGGCATTCGAACACCGGGGAGCTGTTTTTT. Translated, it gives CASSDSLAGGHSNTGELFF.

The chain carries TRBV14 and TRBJ2-5, with a possible D match to TRBD1 (6 bases). The germline V gene encodes CDR1 SGHDN and CDR2 FVKESK. The CDR3 extends over 15 amino acids. V was clipped by 4 bases and J by 2 bases, with 14 bases between them. CDR3 loop: CASSRLQGLQETQYF. The DNA of the CDR3 is TGTGCCAGCAGCCGGCTACAGGGTCTACAAGAGACCCAGTACTTC.

The chain carries TRBV28 and TRBJ2-1; D gene ambiguous. The length of the CDR3 is 16 residues. CDR1 is MDHEN, CDR2 SYDVKM, per germline. With 1 base removed from V and 1 base from J, the gap between germline ends came to 11 bases. As DNA, the CDR3 is TGTGCCAGCAGTTTATACAATGTGGGTTCCTACAATGAGCAGTTCTTC. This encodes CASSLYNVGSYNEQFF.

Comment on this clone: The junction departs from the called germline gene at one end, perhaps through a read error. The CDR3 sequence: CASSPPTLGLSQDF. The CDR3 DNA follows: TGTGCCAGCTCACCACCGACCCTTGGGCTGTCCCAAGACTTC. The gene calls are TRBV18 and TRBJ2-5; D gene ambiguous. CDR3 length: 14 amino acids. From germline, CDR1 is KGHSH and CDR2 LQKENI.

V usage is TRBV27 and J usage is TRBJ2-2; the D gene could be TRBD1 or TRBD2 (6 bases each). CDR1 is MNHEY, CDR2 SMNVEV, per germline (reference sequence). This CDR3 region has 16 residues. V lost 4 bases to trimming and J lost 6 bases, with 18 bases between them. The CDR3 nucleotides are TGTGCCAGCAGTTCCCGACTAGTCGAGGGGGCCGGGGAGCTGTTTTTT. Protein product: CASSSRLVEGAGELFF.